This is a list of T cell receptor beta chains from one sample in a study of beta chain features in type 1 diabetes. TCRdb keeps only in-frame clones here, not all; method: immunoSEQ multiplex PCR. The sample shows 130,000 to 150,000 clones, about 7.1% of them seen only once. Sequenced material: central memory CD4+ T cells from blood. All receptors come from a woman aged 25 to 39 in good health. The CDR3 runs from the conserved cysteine through the conserved F or W. The D gene is left open where the match is weak. A row's size may be missing; if present it is once, few, many or a size class.

J	size	D	V	DNA	CDR3
TRBJ1-2	few	-	TRBV5-5	TGTGCCAGCAGCTCCTTTAGCCGAATTTCTCTCACCTTC	CASSSFSRISLTF
TRBJ2-5	few	-	TRBV9	TGTGCCAGCAGCGTAGGAGAGGGTAGGGAGACCCAGTACTTC	CASSVGEGRETQYF
TRBJ2-1	-	-	TRBV27	TGTGCCAGCAGAGCCCCAGGCCTATCCTACAATGAGCAGTTCTTC	CASRAPGLSYNEQFF
TRBJ1-4	-	-	TRBV6-5	TGTGCCAGCAGTTACTCGAGGGCCGTGACGAATGAAAAACTGTTTTTT	CASSYSRAVTNEKLFF
TRBJ1-2	few	-	TRBV7-8	TGTGCCAGCAGCTTAACAGACAGACTAGCTAACTATGGCTACACCTTC	CASSLTDRLANYGYTF
TRBJ2-1	few	TRBD2	TRBV5-1	TGCGCCAGCAGCTTGGTGGGACTAGCTCTCAATGAGCAGTTCTTC	CASSLVGLALNEQFF
TRBJ1-1	once	TRBD1	TRBV18	TGTGCCAGCTCACCAAACAGGGGGGAGAAAGAAGCTTTCTTT	CASSPNRGEKEAFF
TRBJ2-7	few	-	TRBV18	TGTGCCAGCTCACCTACCATTCAGGGGTTCGACGAGCAGTACTTC	CASSPTIQGFDEQYF
TRBJ2-3	-	TRBD1	TRBV18	TGTGCCAGCTCCTTCACCGGGACAGGGGTCGATACGCAGTATTTT	CASSFTGTGVDTQYF
TRBJ2-5	-	TRBD2	TRBV9	TGTGCCAGCAGCGTCCTAGCGGGAGGTGGGGAGACCCAGTACTTC	CASSVLAGGGETQYF
TRBJ2-5	few	TRBD2	TRBV28	TGTGCCAGCAGCCCTCAGCGGGAGTCATCAGAGACCCAGTACTTC	CASSPQRESSETQYF
TRBJ1-1	few	-	TRBV6-1	TGTGCCAGTGCGGAGGGGACTGAAGCTTTCTTT	CASAEGTEAFF
TRBJ1-5	-	-	TRBV19	TGTGCCAGTAGTTCACCGGACAGTCCCGCCAATCAGCCCCAGCATTTT	CASSSPDSPANQPQHF
TRBJ2-3	-	TRBD1	TRBV2	TGTGCCACCCAGGGGGTCCTCGTCACAGATACGCAGTATTTT	CATQGVLVTDTQYF
TRBJ1-2	-	TRBD1	TRBV4-2	TGTGCCAGCAGCCAAGATGGGACAGGAAACTATGGCTACACCTTC	CASSQDGTGNYGYTF
TRBJ1-5	-	TRBD1	TRBV28	TGTGCCAGCAGTTTAGAGGGGACAGGGAATAGCAATCAGCCCCAGCATTTT	CASSLEGTGNSNQPQHF
TRBJ2-1	many	TRBD2	TRBV4-1	TGCGCCAGCAGCCACTCGGGACTAACTGACTACAATGAGCAGTTCTTC	CASSHSGLTDYNEQFF
TRBJ1-4	few	TRBD1	TRBV2	TGTGCCAGCAGTACTGACAGGGTCAATGAAAAACTGTTTTTT	CASSTDRVNEKLFF
TRBJ2-7	few	-	TRBV5-4	TGTGCCAGCAGCTTGTCGGCTAGTACGTCCTACGAGCAGTACTTC	CASSLSASTSYEQYF
TRBJ2-5	-	TRBD2	TRBV5-6	TGTGCCAGCAGCTTGCGGCTAGCGGGGGGGGAGACCCAGTACTTC	CASSLRLAGGETQYF
TRBJ2-3	few	TRBD2	TRBV7-3	TGTGCCAGCAGCTTATCAGCGGTAGCGGGAGGTATAGATACGCAGTATTTT	CASSLSAVAGGIDTQYF
TRBJ2-7	-	TRBD1	TRBV7-9	TGTGCCAGCAGCTATGGACAGGGAGGCTACGAGCAGTACTTC	CASSYGQGGYEQYF
TRBJ2-7	-	-	TRBV30	TGTGCCTGGGGTTACAGGGGGGGATCCTACGAGCAGTACTTC	CAWGYRGGSYEQYF
TRBJ1-1	-	TRBD1	TRBV7-2	TGTGCCAGCAGCTTGCAGGGGGCGCGAGGCCCTGAAGCTTTCTTT	CASSLQGARGPEAFF
TRBJ2-7	few	-	TRBV6-6	TGTGCCAGCAGTTACCTGGGCCAGTCCTACGAGCAGTACTTC	CASSYLGQSYEQYF
TRBJ2-7	-	TRBD2	TRBV5-5	TGTGCCAGCAGCCGGGCCATAGCGGGAGATACCTACGAGCAGTACTTC	CASSRAIAGDTYEQYF
TRBJ2-5	many	TRBD2	TRBV5-1	TGCGCCAGCAGCTCAAGACTAGCTGATGAGACCCAGTACTTC	CASSSRLADETQYF
TRBJ1-1	many	-	TRBV28	TGTGCCAGCAGTTCCGCCGTAGGGGCGCCGAACACTGAAGCTTTCTTT	CASSSAVGAPNTEAFF
TRBJ1-5	few	-	TRBV28	TGTGCCAGCAGTGAGCCAGGGTATCAGCCCCAGCATTTT	CASSEPGYQPQHF
TRBJ1-5	few	-	TRBV2	TGTGCCAGCAGTGAGAGGCCAGGGGTATATCAGCCCCAGCATTTT	CASSERPGVYQPQHF
TRBJ2-7	few	-	TRBV11-2	TGTGCCAGCACCCAGAGGCCCACAATCTCCTACGAGCAGTACTTC	CASTQRPTISYEQYF
TRBJ2-2	few	TRBD2	TRBV4-3	TGCGCCAGCAGCCAAGTCTCCAGCGGGAGGGGCACCGGGGAGCTGTTTTTT	CASSQVSSGRGTGELFF
TRBJ2-7	-	-	TRBV6-1	TGTGCCAGCAGTGAGGGGGCGGGCCTCTCCTACGAGCAGTACTTC	CASSEGAGLSYEQYF
TRBJ2-5	-	-	TRBV6-1	TGTGCCAGCAGTGGCGGACGGACACAAGAGACCCAGTACTTC	CASSGGRTQETQYF
TRBJ2-1	few	-	TRBV11-1	TGTGCCAGCAGGTTTACAGGGACCTACAATGAGCAGTTCTTC	CASRFTGTYNEQFF
TRBJ1-5	-	-	TRBV7-9	TGTGCCAGCAGCCCGGAGCAAGGGGTGAGCAATCAGCCCCAGCATTTT	CASSPEQGVSNQPQHF
TRBJ2-3	many	-	TRBV7-9	TGTGCCAGCAGCTTACAGGGATTAAGGGCAGATACGCAGTATTTT	CASSLQGLRADTQYF
TRBJ2-3	few	TRBD1	TRBV28	TGTGCCAGTGGACAGGCGAGCACAGATACGCAGTATTTT	CASGQASTDTQYF
TRBJ2-2	-	TRBD2	TRBV4-2	TGTGCCAGCAGCCATGGACTAGCGGCGTTAAGGGCCGGGGAGCTGTTTTTT	CASSHGLAALRAGELFF
TRBJ2-7	-	TRBD2	TRBV6-5	TGTGCCAGCAGATCTAGCGGGAGCCAGTCCTACGAGCAGTACTTC	CASRSSGSQSYEQYF
TRBJ1-4	-	TRBD1	TRBV7-8	TGTGCCAGCAGCCCGCAGGGGGCAACTAATGAAAAACTGTTTTTT	CASSPQGATNEKLFF
TRBJ1-2	-	TRBD1	TRBV29-1	TGCAGCGTTGAAGGCGCTGGACAGGGTGACCTCTATGGCTACACCTTC	CSVEGAGQGDLYGYTF
TRBJ1-2	-	-	TRBV2	TGTGCCAGCAGGTCAACTAACTATGGCTACACCTTC	CASRSTNYGYTF